This passage covers 13 T cell receptor beta chains from one sample sequenced in a study of blood T cell repertoires in COVID-19. Generated by immunoSEQ multiplex PCR, the TCRdb table keeps only in-frame clones and is missing some. The sample includes approximately 38,000 clones, approximately 92% seen only once; the top ten take around 8.3%. The sequencing input was peripheral blood. The receptor set was obtained from a man aged 30-40 years with active or convalescent COVID-19.

This clone was seen more than once but under ten times. This sequence joins TRBV7-3 and TRBJ2-5; D gene uncertain. The germline V gene has CDR1 SGHTA and CDR2 FQGTGA. CDR3 size: 13 residues. Trimming shortened V by 5 bases and J by 0 bases, and 7 bases separated the two germline ends. Here the CDR3 reads CASSAGYQETQYF. As DNA, the CDR3 is TGTGCCAGCAGCGCCGGGTACCAAGAGACCCAGTACTTC.

The rearrangement joins TRBV19 to TRBJ2-5, with D possibly TRBD2 on 7 matching bases. Germline V lookup: CDR1 LNHDA, CDR2 SQIVND (reference sequence). This CDR3 is built from 13 residues. V was pared by 9 bases and J by 2 bases, with 13 bases between. This CDR3 reads CASRGRGQETQYF. CDR3 coding DNA: TGTGCCAGCCGGGGGCGGGGGCAAGAGACCCAGTACTTC.

The chain uses TRBV11-2 and TRBJ2-3, with 9 bases lining up with TRBD1. The J segment lost 4 bases and the V segment lost 4 bases, leaving 6 bases of the junction unmatched. The CDR3 loop spans 15 amino acids. Germline V CDR1 and CDR2: SGHAT, FQNNGV. The CDR3 protein is CASSYDRGKSDTQYF. In DNA form, the CDR3 reads TGTGCCAGCAGCTACGACAGGGGGAAGTCAGATACGCAGTATTTT.

The chain joins TRBV5-1 to TRBJ2-7; the match to TRBD1 covers 9 bases. V dropped 0 bases and J dropped 3; count of bases not matched to a gene: 7. Germline CDR1 SGHRS, CDR2 YFSETQ. CDR3 length equals 16 residues. The CDR3, as DNA: TGCGCCAGCAGCTTGGCGGACAGGGGATTAAACTACGAGCAGTACGTC. Its protein product is CASSLADRGLNYEQYV.

The CDR3 spells CASSPLWGVNTEAFF. The CDR3 DNA is TGTGCCAGCAGTCCCCTATGGGGCGTGAACACTGAAGCTTTCTTT. The V gene is TRBV28, the J gene TRBJ1-1, with a possible D match to TRBD1 (5 bases). V lost 5 bases and J lost 0, with 13 bases in between. This CDR3 region has 15 residues. Germline assignment: CDR1 MDHEN and CDR2 SYDVKM.

In its sample, this clone was seen once. The chain links TRBV6-6 to TRBJ2-1; the match to TRBD2 covers 10 bases. The CDR3 covers 15 residues. Germline V gives CDR1 MNHNY, CDR2 SVGAGI (reference sequence). J gave up 5 bases and V 6 bases, and 7 bases lay outside the gene matches. This CDR3 reads CASSLTSGSNNEQFF. The CDR3 DNA follows: TGTGCCAGCAGCTTGACTAGCGGGTCCAACAATGAGCAGTTCTTC.

This chain joins TRBV11-2 and TRBJ2-1; D is unclear. Germline CDR1 SGHAT, CDR2 FQNNGV. Trimming removed 0 bases at V and 0 bases at J, with 9 bases between. There are 16 residues in the CDR3. The CDR3 here is CASSLDRSLSYNEQFF. Written as DNA, the CDR3 is TGTGCCAGCAGCTTAGATAGAAGCCTCTCCTACAATGAGCAGTTCTTC.

The chain carries TRBV7-9 and TRBJ1-6; D not resolved. Germline V gene data show CDR1 as SEHNR and CDR2 as FQNEAQ (reference sequence). V lost 5 bases and J 7 bases, leaving 12 bases between the germline ends. The CDR3 totals 14 residues. CDR3 DNA: TGTGCCAGCAGCCTTAGCTCGGGGAATTCACCCCTCCACTTT. Translating gives CASSLSSGNSPLHF.

The V and J genes are TRBV5-5 and TRBJ1-1; the D gene is possibly TRBD1 (5 bases). Germline V gene data show CDR1 as SGHKS and CDR2 as YYEKEE (reference sequence). V was clipped by 2 bases and J by 5 bases, with 13 bases between them. There are 14 residues in the CDR3. The CDR3 DNA reads as TGTGCCAGCAGCTTCTTCGGTTCAGGGACTGAAGCTTTCTTT. This codes for CASSFFGSGTEAFF. Full variable domain (outside the CDR3, taken from reference TRBV5-5 and TRBJ1-1): DAGVTQSPTHLIKTRGQQVTLRCSPISGHKSVSWYQQVLGQGPQFIFQYYEKEERGRGNFPDRFSARQFPNYSSELNVNALLLGDSALYLCASSFFGSGTEAFFGQGTRLTVV.

The chain employs TRBV29-1 and TRBJ1-5; 10 nucleotides agree with TRBD1. Germline V gene data show CDR1 as SQVTM and CDR2 as ANQGSEA. The trim removed 6 bases at V and 2 bases at J, leaving 7 bases unmatched. The CDR3 sequence is 15 residues long. The CDR3 coding sequence is TGCAGCGTCGTGACAGGGGGCTTGGGCAATCAGCCCCAGCATTTT. Residues: CSVVTGGLGNQPQHF.

The gene calls are TRBV5-4 and TRBJ2-7, with TRBD1 identical over 8 bases. V was pared by 0 bases and J by 0 bases, with 5 bases of the junction left unmatched. The CDR3 extends over 16 amino acids. CDR1 and CDR2 from the germline V gene are SGHNT and YYREEE (reference sequence). The CDR3 DNA is TGTGCCAGCAGCTTGGCCGGGACAGGTATCTCCTACGAGCAGTACTTC. It codes for CASSLAGTGISYEQYF.

The rearrangement links TRBV29-1 to TRBJ2-3; 8 bases align to TRBD2. Germline lookup yields CDR1 SQVTM and CDR2 ANQGSEA. CDR3 length: 13 amino acids. Trimming cost V 7 bases and J 6 bases; bases outside gene matches: 9. The CDR3 spells CSGHGGAQDTQYF. In DNA, the CDR3 is TGCAGCGGCCACGGGGGGGCGCAGGATACGCAGTATTTT.

The chain joins TRBV11-2 to TRBJ1-3; 7 bases are shared with TRBD1. Germline trimming cut 4 bases from V and 7 bases from J; bases unmatched to any gene: 10. CDR3 length: 15 amino acids. The V gene's germline CDR1 is SGHAT and CDR2 FQNNGV. The CDR3 sequence: CASSSRDSASNTIYF. CDR3 coding DNA: TGTGCCAGCAGCTCCCGGGACAGCGCAAGCAACACCATATATTTT.